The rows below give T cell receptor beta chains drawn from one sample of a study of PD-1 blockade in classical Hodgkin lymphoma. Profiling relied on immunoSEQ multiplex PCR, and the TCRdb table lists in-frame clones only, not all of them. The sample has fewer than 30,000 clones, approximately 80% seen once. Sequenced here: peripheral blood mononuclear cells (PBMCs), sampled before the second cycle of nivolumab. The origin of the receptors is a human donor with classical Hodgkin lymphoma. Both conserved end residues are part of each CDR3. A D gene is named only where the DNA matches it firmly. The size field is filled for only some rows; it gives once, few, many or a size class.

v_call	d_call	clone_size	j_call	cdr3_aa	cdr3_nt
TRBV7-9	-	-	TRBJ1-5	CASSAGVKQPQHF	TGTGCCAGCAGCGCAGGGGTCAAGCAGCCCCAGCATTTT
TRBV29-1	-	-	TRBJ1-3	CSVIQSSGNTIYF	TGCAGCGTTATCCAGAGCTCTGGAAACACCATATATTTT
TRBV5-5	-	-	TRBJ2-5	CASSLSGTQETQYF	TGTGCCAGCAGCTTGTCCGGGACACAGGAGACCCAGTACTTC
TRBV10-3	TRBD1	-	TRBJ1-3	CAISEGQGSGNTIYF	TGTGCCATCAGTGAGGGACAGGGCTCTGGAAACACCATATATTTT
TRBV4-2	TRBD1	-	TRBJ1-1	CASSQGDRNSEAFF	TGTGCCAGCAGCCAAGGGGACAGGAATAGTGAAGCTTTCTTT
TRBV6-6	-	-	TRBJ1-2	CASRRGGLTDGYTF	TGTGCCAGCAGGAGGGGGGGCTTGACGGATGGCTACACCTTC
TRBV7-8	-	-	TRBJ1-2	CASSWGTAGYTF	TGTGCCAGCAGCTGGGGCACCGCTGGCTACACCTTC
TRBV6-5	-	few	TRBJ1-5	CASSGWENGQPQHF	TGTGCCAGCAGCGGTTGGGAGAACGGTCAGCCCCAGCATTTT
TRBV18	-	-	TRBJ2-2	CASSPKTGRGAGELFF	TGTGCCAGCTCACCAAAGACAGGTCGCGGTGCCGGGGAGCTGTTTTTT
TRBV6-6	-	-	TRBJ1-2	CASSPTGIYGYTF	TGTGCCAGCAGCCCTACAGGGATATATGGCTACACCTTC
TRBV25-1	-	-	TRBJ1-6	CASSESLGLVEDSPLHF	TGTGCCAGCAGTGAATCATTGGGGCTAGTGGAAGATTCACCCCTCCACTTT
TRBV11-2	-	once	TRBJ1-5	CASSHTGSNQPQHF	TGTGCCAGCAGTCATACAGGGAGCAATCAGCCCCAGCATTTT
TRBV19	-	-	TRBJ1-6	CASSTDRFNSPLHF	TGTGCCAGTAGTACCGACAGGTTCAATTCACCCCTCCACTTT
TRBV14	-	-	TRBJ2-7	CASSPYGEFDEQYF	TGTGCCAGCAGTCCTTATGGGGAATTTGACGAGCAGTACTTC
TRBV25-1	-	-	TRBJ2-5	CASSESIQGETQYF	TGTGCCAGCAGTGAATCCATCCAGGGAGAGACCCAGTACTTC
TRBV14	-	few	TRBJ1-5	CASSQDRDGTNQPQHF	TGTGCCAGCAGCCAAGATAGAGACGGAACCAATCAGCCCCAGCATTTT
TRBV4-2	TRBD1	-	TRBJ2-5	CASSQAGTEQETQYF	TGTGCCAGCAGCCAAGCCGGGACAGAACAAGAGACCCAGTACTTC
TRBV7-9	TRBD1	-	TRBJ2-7	CASSSPGGLNEQYF	TGTGCCAGCAGCTCTCCAGGGGGCCTCAACGAGCAGTACTTC
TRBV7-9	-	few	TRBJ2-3	CASSHLSVGGAHDTQYF	TGTGCCAGCAGCCATCTCAGCGTGGGGGGGGCCCACGATACGCAGTATTTT
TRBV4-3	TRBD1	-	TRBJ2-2	CASTPGQGIVGELFF	TGCGCCAGCACCCCGGGACAGGGTATAGTCGGGGAGCTGTTTTTT
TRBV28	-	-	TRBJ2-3	CASSGDTDTQYF	TGTGCCAGCAGCGGTGACACAGATACGCAGTATTTT
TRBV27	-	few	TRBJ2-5	CASSPTAPHGTQYF	TGTGCCAGCAGTCCGACAGCCCCGCATGGGACCCAGTACTTC
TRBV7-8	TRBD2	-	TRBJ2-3	CASSLVKGGGLDTQYF	TGTGCCAGCAGCTTAGTCAAGGGCGGGGGGTTGGATACGCAGTATTTT
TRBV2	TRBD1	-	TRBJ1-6	CASSEAGGLNSPLHF	TGTGCCAGCAGTGAGGCAGGGGGCCTTAATTCACCCCTCCACTTT
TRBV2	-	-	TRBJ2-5	CASSAIKSSETQYF	TGTGCCAGCAGTGCTATCAAGTCCAGCGAGACCCAGTACTTC
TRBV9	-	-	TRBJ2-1	CASSTNRERLNEIGNEQFF	TGTGCCAGCAGCACAAACAGGGAGCGGTTGAACGAGATAGGCAATGAGCAGTTCTTC
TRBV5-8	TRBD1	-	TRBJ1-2	CASSRTGVESYGYTF	TGTGCCAGCAGCCGAACAGGGGTTGAAAGCTATGGCTACACCTTC
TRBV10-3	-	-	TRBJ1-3	CAVGSSGNTIYF	TGTGCCGTCGGGAGCTCTGGAAACACCATATATTTT
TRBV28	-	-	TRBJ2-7	CASRRPRRHEQYF	TGTGCCAGCAGGAGACCCCGGAGGCACGAGCAGTACTTC
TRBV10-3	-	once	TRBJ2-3	CAISESKTGGLDTQYF	TGTGCCATCAGTGAGTCGAAGACAGGCGGCCTGGATACGCAGTATTTT
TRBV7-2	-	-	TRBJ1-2	CASSLRTLNYGYTF	TGTGCCAGCAGCTTAAGGACACTTAACTATGGCTACACCTTC
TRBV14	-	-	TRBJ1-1	CASSQYRANTEAFF	TGTGCCAGCAGCCAATACAGGGCGAACACTGAAGCTTTCTTT
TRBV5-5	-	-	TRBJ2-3	CASSLWVGRSTDTQYF	TGTGCCAGCAGCTTGTGGGTCGGACGTAGCACAGATACGCAGTATTTT
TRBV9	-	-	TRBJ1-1	CASSPAGGTQFFDTEAFF	TGTGCCAGCAGCCCTGCCGGGGGGACCCAATTTTTTGACACTGAAGCTTTCTTT
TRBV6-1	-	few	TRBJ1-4	CASSTTGVHEKLFF	TGTGCCAGCAGCACGACAGGCGTCCATGAAAAACTGTTTTTT
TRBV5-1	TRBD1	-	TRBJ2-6	CASSLEMTGVAGANVLTF	TGCGCCAGCAGCTTGGAGATGACAGGGGTCGCTGGGGCCAACGTCCTGACTTTC
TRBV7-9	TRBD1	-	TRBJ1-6	CASSSDRGIKNSPPHF	TGTGCCAGCAGCTCTGACAGGGGGATAAAGAATTCACCCCCCCACTTT
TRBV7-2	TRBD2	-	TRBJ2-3	CASSFTGGFSGGTDTQYF	TGTGCCAGCAGCTTCACCGGGGGGTTTAGCGGCGGCACAGATACGCAGTATTTT
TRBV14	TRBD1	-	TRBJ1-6	CASSQPGTGGNSPLHF	TGTGCCAGCAGCCAACCCGGGACAGGGGGAAATTCACCCCTCCACTTT
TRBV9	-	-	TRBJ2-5	CASSVDYSSIETQYF	TGTGCCAGCAGCGTAGATTACAGCAGTATAGAGACCCAGTACTTC
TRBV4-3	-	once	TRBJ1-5	CASSLWRGSNQPQHF	TGCGCCAGCAGCCTCTGGCGTGGGAGCAATCAGCCCCAGCATTTT
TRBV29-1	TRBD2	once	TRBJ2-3	CSVLGGLAGATDTQYF	TGCAGCGTTTTGGGGGGGCTAGCGGGAGCCACAGATACGCAGTATTTT
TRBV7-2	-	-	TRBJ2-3	CASSSQTSTDTQYF	TGTGCCAGCAGCTCCCAGACTAGCACAGATACGCAGTATTTT
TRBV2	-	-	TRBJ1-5	CASSEAGRTNQPQHF	TGTGCCAGCAGTGAGGCAGGGAGGACCAATCAGCCCCAGCATTTT
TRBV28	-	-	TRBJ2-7	CASSLSEYEQYF	TGTGCCAGCAGTTTATCTGAGTACGAGCAGTACTTC
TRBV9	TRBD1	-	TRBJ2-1	CASTTSGQPYNEQFF	TGTGCCAGCACCACATCGGGACAGCCCTACAATGAGCAGTTCTTC
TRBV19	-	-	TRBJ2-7	CASSPGLTYEQYF	TGTGCCAGTAGTCCGGGGCTTACCTACGAGCAGTACTTC
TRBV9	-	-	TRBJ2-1	CASSSPGQQFF	TGTGCCAGCAGCTCCCCGGGACAGCAGTTCTTC
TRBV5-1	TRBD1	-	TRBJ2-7	CASSPRQGASYEQYF	TGCGCCAGCAGCCCCAGACAGGGGGCCTCCTACGAGCAGTACTTC
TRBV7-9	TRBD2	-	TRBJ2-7	CASSQSGGYEQYF	TGTGCCAGCAGCCAGAGCGGGGGTTACGAGCAGTACTTC
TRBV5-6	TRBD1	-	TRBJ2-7	CASSRGTGASYEQYF	TGTGCCAGCAGCAGAGGGACAGGGGCTTCCTACGAGCAGTACTTC
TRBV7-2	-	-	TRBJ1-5	CASSLVLGQPQHF	TGTGCCAGCAGCTTAGTATTGGGTCAGCCCCAGCATTTT
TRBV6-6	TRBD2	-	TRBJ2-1	CASSYGGDLYNEQFF	TGTGCCAGCAGTTATGGGGGGGACCTCTACAATGAGCAGTTCTTC
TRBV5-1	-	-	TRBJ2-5	CASSETTGGETQYF	TGCGCCAGCAGCGAGACTACAGGTGGAGAGACCCAGTACTTC
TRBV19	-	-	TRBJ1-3	CASRGHRAGSGNTIYF	TGTGCCAGTAGGGGGCACAGGGCCGGCTCTGGAAACACCATATATTTT